What follows describes a single TCR beta chain. The data belong to a study of blood T cell repertoires in COVID-19. The V end was cut by 0 bases, the J end by 1 base, with 3 bases between. CDR3 length equals 13 residues. Germline lookup yields CDR1 SGHNT and CDR2 YYREEE (reference sequence). Produced via immunoSEQ multiplex PCR; TCRdb's table is partial and in-frame only. The table includes fewer than 80,000 clones, about four fifths detected once. The chain links TRBV5-4 to TRBJ2-3, with D unclear. This sequence originates from a man in his fifties with COVID-19, enrolled during active disease. Sequenced: peripheral blood. This chain's CDR3 is CASSLAGTDTQYF. The CDR3 DNA reads as TGTGCCAGCAGCTTGGCGGGCACAGATACGCAGTATTTT.